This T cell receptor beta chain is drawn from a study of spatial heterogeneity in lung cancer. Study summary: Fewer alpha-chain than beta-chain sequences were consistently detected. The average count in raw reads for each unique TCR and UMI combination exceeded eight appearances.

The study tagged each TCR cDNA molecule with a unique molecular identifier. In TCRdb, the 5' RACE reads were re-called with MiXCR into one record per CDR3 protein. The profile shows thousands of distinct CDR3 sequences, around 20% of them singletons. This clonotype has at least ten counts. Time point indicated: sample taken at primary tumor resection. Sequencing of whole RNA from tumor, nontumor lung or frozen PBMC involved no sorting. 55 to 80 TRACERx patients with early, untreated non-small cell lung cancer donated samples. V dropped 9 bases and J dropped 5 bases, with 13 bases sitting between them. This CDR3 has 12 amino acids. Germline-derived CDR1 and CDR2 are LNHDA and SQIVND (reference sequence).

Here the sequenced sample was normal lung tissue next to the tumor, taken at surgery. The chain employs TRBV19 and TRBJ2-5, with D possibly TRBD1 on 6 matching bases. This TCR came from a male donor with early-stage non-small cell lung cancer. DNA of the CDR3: TGTGCCAGCGGACAGCCTTTGGAGACCCAGTACTTC. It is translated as CASGQPLETQYF.